The 25 T cell receptor beta chains in this list originate from one sample, sequenced in a study of blood T cell repertoires in COVID-19. Some clones are missing from TCRdb's copy, which holds only in-frame ones; the method was immunoSEQ multiplex PCR. The sample has 200,000 to 250,000 clones, 87% seen once; the top ten hold 10% to 13%. Material: PBMCs or T cells enriched from blood (not recorded which). The source of these receptors is a man in his thirties or forties who had recovered from COVID-19.

The chain combines TRBV2 with TRBJ2-7; 8 bases fit TRBD1. Per germline, CDR1 SNHLY and CDR2 FYNNEI. The CDR3 spans 15 residues. J lost 7 bases, V lost 9 bases, and 17 bases had no gene match. The CDR3 region is CASTILRDRFNEQYF. The CDR3 DNA reads as TGTGCCAGTACCATTCTCCGGGACAGGTTTAATGAGCAGTACTTC.

Points on this clone: This sample includes further DNA sequences coding for the same CDR3. The chain uses TRBV9 and TRBJ1-1; TRBD1 matches at 8 bases. V lost 4 bases to trimming and J lost 3 bases; unmatched junction nucleotides: 8. This CDR3 has 15 amino acids. Germline V gene data show CDR1 as SGDLS and CDR2 as YYNGEE. CDR3 region: CASSPRQGRDTEAFF. In nucleotides, the CDR3 is TGTGCCAGCAGCCCCCGACAGGGGAGGGACACTGAAGCTTTCTTT.

V and J are TRBV30 and TRBJ2-3; maybe TRBD2 (5 bases). The germline V and J ends were trimmed by 0 bases and 6 bases, with 7 bases remaining between them. The germline gives CDR1 GTSNPN, CDR2 SVGIG (reference sequence). This CDR3 is built from 12 residues. This CDR3 reads CAWSVLGDTQYF. As DNA, the CDR3 is TGTGCCTGGAGTGTACTAGGGGATACGCAGTATTTT.

This clone was recorded a few times. The V call is TRBV5-3, the J call TRBJ2-1, with D tentatively TRBD1 (5 bases). TRBV5-3 is marked as an open reading frame, function uncertain. Trimming took off 10 bases at V and 5 bases at J, with 19 bases between the two ends. The CDR3 loop spans 14 amino acids. In nucleotides, the CDR3 is TGTGCCCTCATTCCCAGGGTCGTTAACAATGAGCAGTTCTTC. This gives the protein CALIPRVVNNEQFF.

The genes are TRBV27 and TRBJ1-5; TRBD1 agrees at 7 bases. CDR1 is MNHEY and CDR2 is SMNVEV in the germline V gene (reference sequence). This CDR3 spans 16 amino acids. V lost 4 bases and J lost 3; bases outside the gene matches: 9. The CDR3 nucleotides read TGTGCCAGCAGTTCATCCGGGACAGCTATCAATCAGCCCCAGCATTTT. Its protein product is CASSSSGTAINQPQHF.

This clone came up a few times. The chain combines TRBV12-3 or TRBV12-4 with TRBJ2-3, with D possibly TRBD2 on 6 matching bases. Between the trimmed V and J ends, which lost 4 bases and 14 bases, there was a span of 13 bases. There are 11 residues in the CDR3. The CDR3 sequence is CASSSLSGRYF. The CDR3 DNA is TGTGCCAGCAGTTCTTTATCCGGGAGGTATTTT.

Concerning this clone: Other DNA sequences in this specimen translate into the identical CDR3. The V gene is TRBV27, the J gene TRBJ1-1; D is uncertain. Looked up from germline, CDR1 is MNHEY and CDR2 is SMNVEV (reference sequence). The CDR3 has 13 amino acids. Between the trimmed V and J ends, which lost 6 bases and 1 base, there was a span of 9 bases. The CDR3 loop is CASRSRQNTEAFF. The CDR3 nucleotides are TGTGCCAGCAGATCGCGACAGAACACTGAAGCTTTCTTT.

This chain joins TRBV24-1 and TRBJ1-5, with D unclear. The CDR3 has 13 amino acids. Germline loops: CDR1 KGHDR, CDR2 SFDVKD. V was pared by 0 bases and J by 9 bases, with 8 bases between. For the CDR3, the DNA is TGTGCCACCAGTGATTTGGGTAATAGGCCCCAGCATTTT. This translates into CATSDLGNRPQHF.

The J gene is TRBJ1-2, the V gene TRBV27; the D gene is possibly TRBD1 (6 bases). Germline CDR1 is MNHEY and CDR2 is SMNVEV (reference sequence). Trimming cost V 6 bases and J 4 bases, with 21 bases left between them. The CDR3 consists of 16 residues. CDR3 in amino acids: CASSSDQRGGSYGYTF. The CDR3 DNA reads as TGTGCCAGCAGCTCCGACCAAAGGGGGGGGAGCTATGGCTACACCTTC.

V is TRBV6-5 and J is TRBJ1-5; a possible D gene is TRBD1 (6 bases). The CDR3 is 15 residues long. Looked up from germline, CDR1 is MNHEY and CDR2 is SVGAGI. V was clipped by 6 bases and J by 6 bases, with 18 bases between them. The CDR3 reads CASSRTARGVQPQHF. The CDR3 nucleotides read TGTGCCAGCAGCCGGACAGCCCGGGGGGTTCAGCCCCAGCATTTT.

This chain joins TRBV30 and TRBJ1-1, with 7 bases matching TRBD1. The length of the CDR3 is 18 residues. Unmatched junction bases numbered 15, after V lost 2 bases and J lost 0 bases. Germline values: CDR1 GTSNPN, CDR2 SVGIG (reference sequence). DNA of the CDR3: TGTGCCTGGAGTCCAAACCCGGGACAGAGTAGAATGAACACTGAAGCTTTCTTT. Its protein product is CAWSPNPGQSRMNTEAFF. The full variable domain, rest sourced from reference TRBV30 and TRBJ1-1, is SQTIHQWPATLVQPVGSPLSLECTVEGTSNPNLYWYRQAAGRGLQLLFYSVGIGQISSEVPQNLSASRPQDRQFILSSKKLLLSDSGFYLCAWSPNPGQSRMNTEAFFGQGTRLTVV.

The rearrangement links TRBV30 to TRBJ2-6; 10 bases are shared with TRBD1. CDR3 length: 16 amino acids. With 3 bases clipped from V and 4 bases from J, the junction kept 6 bases outside the gene matches. The germline CDR1 and CDR2 sequences are GTSNPN and SVGIG (reference sequence). CDR3 residues: CAWSPRQGAGANVLTF. The CDR3 DNA reads as TGTGCCTGGAGCCCCAGACAGGGGGCGGGGGCCAACGTCCTGACTTTC.

The chain joins TRBV5-4 to TRBJ1-2; D gene uncertain. The V end lost 2 bases, the J end lost 6 bases, and 5 bases lay between the germline ends. CDR1 is SGHNT and CDR2 is YYREEE in the germline V gene (reference sequence). The CDR3 runs to 11 residues. The CDR3 bases are TGTGCCAGCAGCTTATTAAATGGCTACACCTTC. Translating it yields CASSLLNGYTF.

The chain is built from TRBV3-1 (or the pseudogene TRBV3-2) and TRBJ2-1; TRBD2 might be the D (7 bases). CDR1 is LGHDT, CDR2 YNNKEL, per germline (reference sequence). The CDR3 runs to 13 residues. V was cut by 6 bases and J by 9 bases, with 15 bases left in between. The CDR3 region has the DNA TGTGCCAGCAGGAGGGGGGGCAGAGGTGAGCAGTTCTTC. Protein product: CASRRGGRGEQFF.

This clone was recorded only once. The V gene is TRBV7-6, the J gene TRBJ1-4, with a possible D match to TRBD1 (6 bases). Trimming took 5 bases from V and 4 from J, leaving 11 bases between them. CDR3 size: 14 residues. Germline values: CDR1 SGHVS, CDR2 FNYEAQ. CDR3 coding DNA: TGTGCCAGCAGCCGACAGGCTTTTAATGAAAAACTGTTTTTT. Translated: CASSRQAFNEKLFF.

The chain joins TRBV18 to TRBJ1-2, with 8 positions matching TRBD1. J was trimmed by 4 bases and V by 3 bases; bases with no gene match: 4. Germline V gene sequence: CDR1 KGHSH, CDR2 LQKENI. This CDR3 contains 14 residues. CDR3 nucleotides: TGTGCCAGCTCACCGGACAGGGTGGGCTATGGCTACACCTTC. This encodes CASSPDRVGYGYTF. The full variable domain, its missing parts supplied by reference TRBV18 and TRBJ1-2, is NAGVMQNPRHLVRRRGQEARLRCSPMKGHSHVYWYRQLPEEGLKFMVYLQKENIIDESGMPKERFSAEFPKEGPSILRIQQVVRGDSAAYFCASSPDRVGYGYTFGSGTRLTVV.

The chain joins TRBV19 to TRBJ2-1, with 8 bases fitting TRBD2. Germline V gene lookup returns CDR1 LNHDA and CDR2 SQIVND (reference sequence). The CDR3 loop spans 16 amino acids. V dropped 5 bases and J dropped 5; count of bases not matched to a gene: 11. The CDR3 here is CASSLQAGDTNNEQFF. In nucleotides, the CDR3 is TGTGCCAGTAGTCTCCAAGCGGGAGACACTAACAATGAGCAGTTCTTC.

The chain carries TRBV27 and TRBJ2-7; 7 positions agree with TRBD2. The V gene end was trimmed by 5 bases and the J gene end by 5 bases; junction bases not matched to a gene: 6. The CDR3 contains 13 residues. Germline assignment: CDR1 MNHEY and CDR2 SMNVEV (reference sequence). As DNA, the CDR3 is TGTGCCAGCAGTCCGAGACTAGCACACGAGCAGTACTTC. It encodes CASSPRLAHEQYF.

The V gene is TRBV7-9, the J gene TRBJ2-7, with a possible D match to TRBD2 (5 bases). V shed 3 bases and J shed 7 bases, with 10 bases lying between them. The CDR3 has 12 amino acids. Germline loops: CDR1 SEHNR, CDR2 FQNEAQ (reference sequence). The CDR3 coding sequence is TGTGCCAGCAGCTTGACTACCTCTGAGCAGTACTTC. Its protein product is CASSLTTSEQYF. Supplemented by reference TRBV7-9 and TRBJ2-7, the full variable domain reads DTGVSQNPRHKITKRGQNVTFRCDPISEHNRLYWYRQTLGQGPEFLTYFQNEAQLEKSRLLSDRFSAERPKGSFSTLEIQRTEQGDSAMYLCASSLTTSEQYFGPGTRLTVT.

The genes are TRBV7-9 and TRBJ1-3; D not resolved. The CDR3 runs to 15 residues. CDR1 is SEHNR and CDR2 is FQNEAQ in the germline V gene (reference sequence). V lost 0 bases and J lost 2, with 8 bases in between. CDR3: CASSLARGTGNTIYF. The CDR3 DNA reads TGTGCCAGCAGCTTAGCTCGGGGTACTGGAAACACCATATATTTT. Filled out from reference TRBV7-9 and TRBJ1-3, the complete variable domain reads DTGVSQNPRHKITKRGQNVTFRCDPISEHNRLYWYRQTLGQGPEFLTYFQNEAQLEKSRLLSDRFSAERPKGSFSTLEIQRTEQGDSAMYLCASSLARGTGNTIYFGEGSWLTVV.

The chain has TRBV14 and TRBJ2-2; maybe TRBD1 (6 bases). This CDR3 spans 15 amino acids. Germline lookup yields CDR1 SGHDN and CDR2 FVKESK. V was trimmed by 0 bases and J by 17 bases, leaving 22 bases between them. In DNA form, the CDR3 reads TGTGCCAGCAGCCAAGATCTGGGACACGATTCCTCCATTTTTTTT. Protein: CASSQDLGHDSSIFF.

This clone was seen a single time. The sample has other DNA sequences that encode this CDR3 too. This chain connects TRBV29-1 to TRBJ2-2, with 9 bases aligning to TRBD1. Germline CDR1 and CDR2: SQVTM and ANQGSEA. CDR3 length: 14 amino acids. V was pared by 6 bases and J by 1 base, with 3 bases of the junction left unmatched. The CDR3 loop is CSVDRGLNTGELFF. In DNA, the CDR3 is TGCAGCGTGGACAGGGGCCTGAACACCGGGGAGCTGTTTTTT.

The chain recombines TRBV7-2 with TRBJ2-2, with D maybe TRBD1 (5 bases). The germline gives CDR1 SGHTA, CDR2 FQGNSA. This CDR3 spans 16 amino acids. V was shortened by 0 bases and J by 1 base, with 9 bases between the two germline ends. CDR3 region: CASSLAQGVNTGELFF. CDR3 coding DNA: TGTGCCAGCAGCTTAGCTCAGGGCGTGAACACCGGGGAGCTGTTTTTT.

V usage is TRBV27 and J usage is TRBJ2-7; D is perhaps TRBD2 (6 bases). Deletions cut 8 bases from V and 3 bases from J, with 17 bases between. Germline V gives CDR1 MNHEY, CDR2 SMNVEV (reference sequence). The CDR3 runs to 14 residues. The CDR3 loop reads CASGMVRDHYEQYF. CDR3 nucleotide sequence: TGTGCCAGCGGGATGGTGCGGGACCACTACGAGCAGTACTTC.

The chain combines TRBV5-6 with TRBJ2-5, with a possible D match to TRBD2 (6 bases). V was clipped by 4 bases and J by 2 bases, with 15 bases between them. This CDR3 is 15 amino acids long. Germline V gene lookup returns CDR1 SGHDT and CDR2 YYEEEE. In nucleotides, the CDR3 is TGTGCCAGCAGCATGCGCGGGACTTCGCAAGAGACCCAGTACTTC. This translates into CASSMRGTSQETQYF.